Detailed here is one T cell receptor beta chain. The sample is drawn from a study of blood T cell repertoires in COVID-19. In the study overall: Samples came from the United States, Italy and Spain, spanning acute and convalescent COVID-19.

Germline CDR1 and CDR2: LNHDA and SQIVND (reference sequence). There are 14 residues in the CDR3. V lost 5 bases to trimming and J lost 6 bases; unmatched junction nucleotides: 7. Authors' processing steps: Reference gene primer amplification yielded estimated nucleated cell counts. Clones were sequenced by immunoSEQ multiplex PCR, and TCRdb holds only the in-frame ones, with some missing. V and J calls and clone size come straight from that table; D and trimming were deduced from the DNA. This table holds 130,000 or so clones, about 77% found once. The TCR was taken from a man older than 75 with acute or convalescent COVID-19. The chain couples TRBV19 to TRBJ2-1; 7 bases align to TRBD1. The source material was peripheral blood. In nucleotides, the CDR3 is TGTGCCAGTAGTCCGGGACAGAAATCCAATGAGCAGTTCTTC. This translates into CASSPGQKSNEQFF.